This T cell receptor beta chain was obtained from a study of CD8 T cells in Susac syndrome. CDR3 length equals 15 residues. Trimming removed 6 bases from V and 2 bases from J, with 15 bases in between. Germline V lookup: CDR1 SNHLY, CDR2 FYNNEI. After extraction with the RNeasy kit, roughly 0.5 to 1 ug of the RNA was reverse transcribed using random hexamers. TCRdb processed the immunoSEQ multiplex PCR reads anew with MiXCR; each CDR3 protein has one entry. The sample holds about 180,000 distinct CDR3 sequences, around 96% seen once. The specimen was CD4+ T cells from PBMCs. V is TRBV2 and J is TRBJ2-3, with TRBD1 as a possible D gene (6 bases). The source is a human donor with Susac syndrome. The CDR3 coding sequence is TGTGCCAGCAGCCGAGCTAGGGGGTACACAGATACGCAGTATTTT. It is translated as CASSRARGYTDTQYF.